The sequence of this T cell receptor (beta chain) was determined in a study of shared clonotypes between healthy human individuals. Study-level points and caveats: Shared across a few donors were around 5% of the naive CD4 clonotypes. Naive subsets tended to show greater estimated richness than memory subsets.

CDR1 is LNHDA and CDR2 is SQIVND in the germline V gene (reference sequence). V lost 2 bases and J lost 7, with 12 bases in between. The CDR3 has 14 amino acids. Genomic DNA from each subset was divided evenly over several immunoSEQ plates. In the sorted-subset replicate PCRs, around 200 ng DNA, 25,000 to 30,000 T cell genomes, was used. The assay was immunoSEQ multiplex PCR, and TCRdb's table has in-frame clones only and misses some. The sample has fewer than 1 million clones, around 96% seen once. Selected positively for CCR7 and CD45RO-negative, naive CD8 cells excluded terminally differentiated effector memory CD45RA+ cells. With regard to this clone: Its antigen is unknown.

Sequenced input: naive CD8+ T cells sorted from blood. The TCR comes from a man aged 25-40 years in good health. The chain has TRBV19 and TRBJ1-5, with a tentative D call TRBD1 (5 bases). The CDR3 loop is CASSISGRGQPQHF. In DNA form, the CDR3 reads TGTGCCAGTAGTATATCGGGGAGGGGACAGCCCCAGCATTTT.